The following is a TCR beta chain sequence with its context. Its antigen is as yet unknown. The data are from a study of Graves' ophthalmopathy and Graves' hyperthyroidism. Across the whole study: Absence of ophthalmopathy within 18 months of follow-up defined stable hyperthyroidism.

As the template, RNA transcripts were used to amplify TCR beta CDR3 regions. The first round was an RT-PCR with HTBI primers, and the second round was a multiplex PCR. TCRdb re-called the multiplex PCR reads through MiXCR, storing one row per CDR3 protein. The data hold 450,000 to 600,000 distinct CDR3 sequences, with about 40% observed a single time. Study results and limitations: Blood shared most expanded thyroid clonotypes above 0.001 frequency.

Included hyperthyroidism patients were aged 18 to 65 and newly diagnosed (under 2 months' duration). Germline V lookup: CDR1 LGHDT, CDR2 YNNKEL (reference sequence). CDR3 length: 16 residues. The germline V and J ends were trimmed by 1 base and 0 bases, with 13 bases remaining between them. This sequence originates from an adult man with Graves' hyperthyroidism. V gene TRBV3-1 combines with J gene TRBJ2-7; possible D gene TRBD1, 6 bases. Sample: peripheral blood or thyroid tissue (not recorded which). CDR3 in DNA: TGTGCCAGCAGCCAAGGAACAGGGATCAGCTCCTACGAGCAGTACTTC. This translates into CASSQGTGISSYEQYF.